This T cell receptor (beta chain) was retrieved from a study of OX40 agonist ivuxolimab in advanced cancers. Overall study context: It was ivuxolimab, an agonistic anti-OX40 (CD134) antibody, that patients were treated with. Every 2 weeks, ivuxolimab was infused into the patients intravenously at between 0.01 and 10 mg/kg.

Per the germline V gene, CDR1 is LGHNA and CDR2 is YSLEER. The CDR3 has 16 amino acids. The junction had 4 bases not matched to a gene; V was cut back by 0 bases and J by 2 bases. Sequenced by immunoSEQ multiplex PCR; TCRdb stores in-frame clones only, minus some. This table has some 75,000 clones, approximately 85% appearing once. The study sampled blood at baseline, cycle 4 day 1, and cycle 7 day 1. The origin of this receptor is an adult with an advanced solid tumor such as melanoma, head and neck, liver or kidney cancer. The rearrangement joins TRBV4-3 to TRBJ2-1, with TRBD2 matching over 7 bases. Sequencing used CD4+ or CD8+ T cells sorted from blood, obtained in a trial of the OX40 agonist ivuxolimab. CDR3: CASSQDRGGPYNEQFF. The CDR3 nucleotides read TGCGCCAGCAGCCAAGATCGCGGGGGACCCTACAATGAGCAGTTCTTC.